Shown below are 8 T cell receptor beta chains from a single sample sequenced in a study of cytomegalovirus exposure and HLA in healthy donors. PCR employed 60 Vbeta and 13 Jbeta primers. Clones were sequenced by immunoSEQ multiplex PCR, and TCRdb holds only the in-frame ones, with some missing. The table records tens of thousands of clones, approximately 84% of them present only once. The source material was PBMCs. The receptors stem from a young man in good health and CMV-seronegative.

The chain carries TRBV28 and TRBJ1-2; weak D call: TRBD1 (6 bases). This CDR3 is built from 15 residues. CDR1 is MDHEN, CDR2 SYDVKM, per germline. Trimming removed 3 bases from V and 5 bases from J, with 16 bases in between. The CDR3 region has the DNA TGTGCCAGCAGTTTGGGGGGGGCGGAGACTTATGGCTACACCTTC. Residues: CASSLGGAETYGYTF.

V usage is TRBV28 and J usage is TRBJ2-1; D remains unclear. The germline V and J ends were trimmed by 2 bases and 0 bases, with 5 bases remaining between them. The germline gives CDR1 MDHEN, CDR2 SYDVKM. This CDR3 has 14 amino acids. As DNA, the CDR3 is TGTGCCAGCAGTTTACTCAGCTCCTACAATGAGCAGTTCTTC. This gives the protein CASSLLSSYNEQFF. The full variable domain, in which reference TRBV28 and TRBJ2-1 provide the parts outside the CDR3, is DVKVTQSSRYLVKRTGEKVFLECVQDMDHENMFWYRQDPGLGLRLIYFSYDVKMKEKGDIPEGYSVSREKKERFSLILESASTNQTSMYLCASSLLSSYNEQFFGPGTRLTVL.

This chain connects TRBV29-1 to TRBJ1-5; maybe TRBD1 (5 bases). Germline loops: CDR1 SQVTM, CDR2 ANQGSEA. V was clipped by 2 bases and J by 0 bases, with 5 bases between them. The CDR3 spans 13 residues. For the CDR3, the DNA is TGCAGCGTTGAACAGGGTAGCAATCAGCCCCAGCATTTT. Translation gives CSVEQGSNQPQHF.

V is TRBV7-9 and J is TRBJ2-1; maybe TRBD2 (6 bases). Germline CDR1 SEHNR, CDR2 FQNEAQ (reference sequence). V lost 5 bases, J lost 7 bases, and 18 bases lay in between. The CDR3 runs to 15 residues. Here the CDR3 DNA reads TGTGCCAGCAGCCAACCCGAGGGTGGGGGGAATGAGCAGTTCTTC. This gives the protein CASSQPEGGGNEQFF.

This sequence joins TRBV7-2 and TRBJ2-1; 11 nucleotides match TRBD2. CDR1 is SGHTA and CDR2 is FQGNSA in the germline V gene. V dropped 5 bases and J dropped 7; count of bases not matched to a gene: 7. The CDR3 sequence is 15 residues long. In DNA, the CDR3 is TGTGCCAGCAGCCCTACTAGCGGGAGATGGAATGAGCAGTTCTTC. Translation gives CASSPTSGRWNEQFF.

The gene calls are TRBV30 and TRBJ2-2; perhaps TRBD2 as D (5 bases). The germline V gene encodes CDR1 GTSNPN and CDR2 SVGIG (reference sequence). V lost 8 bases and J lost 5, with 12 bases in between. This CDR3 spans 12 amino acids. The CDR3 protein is CAGPGSTGELFF. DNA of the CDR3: TGTGCCGGGCCGGGGAGTACCGGGGAGCTGTTTTTT.

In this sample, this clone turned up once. CDR3 protein: CASSYPSERINYGYTF. The CDR3, as DNA: TGTGCCAGCAGTTACCCCAGTGAGCGCATTAACTATGGCTACACCTTC. This chain joins TRBV6-6 and TRBJ1-2; D is unclear. V shed 2 bases and J shed 1 base, with 14 bases lying between them. The CDR3 is 16 amino acids. Germline-derived CDR1 and CDR2 are MNHNY and SVGAGI (reference sequence).

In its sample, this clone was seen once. In DNA, the CDR3 is TGTGCCAGCAGCTTGCGGGATTCGTTCTACGAGCAGTACTTC. Residues: CASSLRDSFYEQYF. The V call is TRBV5-6, the J call TRBJ2-7, with D maybe TRBD2 (5 bases). The V gene's germline CDR1 is SGHDT and CDR2 YYEEEE. V was trimmed by 1 base and J by 3 bases, leaving 11 bases between them. The CDR3 extends over 14 amino acids.